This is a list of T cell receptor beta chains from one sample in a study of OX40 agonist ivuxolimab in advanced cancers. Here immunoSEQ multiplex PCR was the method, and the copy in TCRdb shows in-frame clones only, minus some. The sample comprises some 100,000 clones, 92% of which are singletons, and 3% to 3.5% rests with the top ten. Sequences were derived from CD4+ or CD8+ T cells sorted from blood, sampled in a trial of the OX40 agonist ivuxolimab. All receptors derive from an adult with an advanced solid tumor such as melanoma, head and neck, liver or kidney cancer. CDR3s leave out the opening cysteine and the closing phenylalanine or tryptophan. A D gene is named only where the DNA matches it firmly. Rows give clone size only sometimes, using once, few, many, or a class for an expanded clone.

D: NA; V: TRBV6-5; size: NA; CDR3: ASLDPMRSRYGYT
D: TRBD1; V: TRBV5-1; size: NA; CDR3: ASSGGQGASYNEQF
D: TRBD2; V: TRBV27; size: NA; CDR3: ASSYSGTRSNNEQF
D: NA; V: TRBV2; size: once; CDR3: ASLGLASYEQY
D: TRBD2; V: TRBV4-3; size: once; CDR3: ASSQGSGEGETQY
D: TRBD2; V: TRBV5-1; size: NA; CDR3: ASSLWSGGETDTQY
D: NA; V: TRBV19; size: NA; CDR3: AGGTPQNTGELF
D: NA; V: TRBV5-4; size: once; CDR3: ASSSSGFQETQY
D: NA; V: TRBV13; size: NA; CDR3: ASSRTPGPNYEQY
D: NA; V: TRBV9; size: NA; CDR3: ASSVSLGAREQY
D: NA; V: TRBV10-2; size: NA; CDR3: ASSDPGHSFLLYEQY
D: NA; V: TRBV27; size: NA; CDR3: ASSLSAGISYEQY
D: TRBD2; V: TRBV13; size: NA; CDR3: ASTTRGSGGPLYEQY
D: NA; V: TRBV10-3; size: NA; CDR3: AISEFKAYEQY
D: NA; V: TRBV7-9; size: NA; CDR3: ASSRALQETQY
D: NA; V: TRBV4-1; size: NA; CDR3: ASSPRPDTFRRFGLF
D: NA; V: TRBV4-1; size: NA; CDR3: ASSQERADNEQF
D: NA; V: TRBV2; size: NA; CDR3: ASSWVSSYEQY
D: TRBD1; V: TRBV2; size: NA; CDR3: ASSERRDREYT
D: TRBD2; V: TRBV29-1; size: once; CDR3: SAESGSPYEQY
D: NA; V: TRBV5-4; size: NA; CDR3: ASIGEPTDTQY
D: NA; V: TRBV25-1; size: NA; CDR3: ASGYGSYNEQF
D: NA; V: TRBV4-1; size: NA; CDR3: ASSQGSNYEQY
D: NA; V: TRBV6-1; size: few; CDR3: ASSEFQGTYNEQF
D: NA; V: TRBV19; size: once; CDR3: ASSGTASGGNIQY
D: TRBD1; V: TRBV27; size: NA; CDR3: ASSFARGYGYT
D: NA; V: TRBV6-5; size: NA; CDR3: ASSSRSGAQETQY
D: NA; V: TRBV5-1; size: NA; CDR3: ASSQMGRKNTEAF
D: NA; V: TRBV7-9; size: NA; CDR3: ASSDPGSPGELF
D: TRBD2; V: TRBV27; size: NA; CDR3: ASRKASGGSYEQY
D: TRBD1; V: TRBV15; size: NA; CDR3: ATSKHLGQGENEKLF
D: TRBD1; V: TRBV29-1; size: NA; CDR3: SVVGTEEASEQY
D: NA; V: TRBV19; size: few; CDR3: ASRWTVNTEAF
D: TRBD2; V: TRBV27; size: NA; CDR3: ASSLVTGFGGETQY
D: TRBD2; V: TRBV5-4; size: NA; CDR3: ASSLTGLAGSEQY
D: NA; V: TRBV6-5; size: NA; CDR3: ASSYGSAYGYT
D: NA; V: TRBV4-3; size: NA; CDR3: ASSQDPGSGNTIY
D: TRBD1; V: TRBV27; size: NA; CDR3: ASSLAGGTEAF
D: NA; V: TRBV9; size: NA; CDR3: ASSVGGEDYGYT
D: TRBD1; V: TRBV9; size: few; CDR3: ASSVDGTGNTEAF
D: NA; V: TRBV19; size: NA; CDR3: ASSTLYEQY
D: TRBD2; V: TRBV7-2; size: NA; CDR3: ASSESGAQETQY
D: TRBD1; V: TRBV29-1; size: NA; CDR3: SVDSGGETQY
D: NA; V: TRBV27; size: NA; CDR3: ASSSYSSYEQY
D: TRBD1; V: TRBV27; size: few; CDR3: ASRHQYRGSYEQY
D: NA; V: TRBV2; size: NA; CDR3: ASRNNEQF
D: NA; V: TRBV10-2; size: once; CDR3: ASSDGANYGYT
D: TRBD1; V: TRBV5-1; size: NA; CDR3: ASSHGQGYEQY
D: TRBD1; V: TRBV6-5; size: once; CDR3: ASSYGTGVTEAF
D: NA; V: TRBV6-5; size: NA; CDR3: ASSWAVGTTEQF
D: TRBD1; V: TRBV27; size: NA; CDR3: ASRPGTGADYGYT
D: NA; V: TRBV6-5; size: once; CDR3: ASTSGAGYT
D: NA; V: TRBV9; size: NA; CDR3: ASSVGAVSYEQY
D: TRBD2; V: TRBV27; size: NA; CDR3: ASSLTSGAETQY
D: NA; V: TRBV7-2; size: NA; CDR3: ASSSDYEQY
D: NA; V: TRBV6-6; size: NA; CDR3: ASSPDTEAF
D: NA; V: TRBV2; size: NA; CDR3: ASREHPAKNIQY
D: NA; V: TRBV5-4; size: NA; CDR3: ASNQFSRTEAF
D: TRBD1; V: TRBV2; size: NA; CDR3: AISGTGVNTEAF